This T cell receptor (beta chain) is from a study of CD8+ T cells in alopecia areata. V was cut by 1 base and J by 3 bases, with 13 bases left in between. The V gene's germline CDR1 is SEHNR and CDR2 FQNEAQ (reference sequence). The CDR3 is made up of 16 amino acids. With regard to this clone: Its matching antigen is unknown.

Findings and caveats of the study: Scalp and blood retained many expanded lesional clones during tofacitinib. Across lesional scalp, and particularly alopecia totalis/universalis, clonality surpassed that of normal scalp.

Treatment meaning: oral pan-JAK inhibitor, 5-10 mg twice daily. It was from alopecia areata patients that lesional scalp punch biopsies and peripheral blood were collected. PBMC-derived CD4+ and CD8+ T cells were sorted. Extraction of RNA preceded its reverse transcription into cDNA, which served as the sequencing template. Profiled with immunoSEQ multiplex PCR; TCRdb holds only in-frame clones, not every one. Among 120,000 or so clones listed, under 65% were seen once. The TCR sequence derives from a human donor with alopecia areata. Specimen: CD4+ T cells sorted from blood, collected at week 4, from a patient treated with tofacitinib. The rearrangement links TRBV7-9 to TRBJ1-5, with D tentatively TRBD1 (5 bases). This chain's CDR3 is CASSLGTTAINQPQHF. DNA for the CDR3: TGTGCCAGCAGCTTAGGGACGACAGCGATCAATCAGCCCCAGCATTTT.